A single sample is the source of the 13 T cell receptor beta chains below, sequenced in a study of long-term antiretroviral therapy in people with HIV. The assay, immunoSEQ v3.0, was run at survey level. Using immunoSEQ multiplex PCR, the repertoire was profiled, and TCRdb retains in-frame clones only, with some absent. The data hold about 18,000 clones, with more than 80% observed a single time. The source material was unsorted PBMCs, sampled 0.6 years after starting antiretroviral therapy. The receptors originated from a woman aged 18-29 years with HIV.

V is TRBV4-1 and J is TRBJ1-1; no clear D gene. Trimming took 4 bases from V and 0 from J, leaving 9 bases between them. In germline, CDR1 is MGHRA, CDR2 YSYEKL. This CDR3 comprises 14 residues. The CDR3 nucleotides are TGCGCCAGCAGCCGTGGTGGAGTGAACACTGAAGCTTTCTTT. This encodes CASSRGGVNTEAFF.

The chain links TRBV7-9 to TRBJ2-1; D is ambiguous. The CDR3 extends over 14 amino acids. Trimming removed 10 bases from V and 0 bases from J, with 13 bases in between. Germline V lookup: CDR1 SEHNR, CDR2 FQNEAQ (reference sequence). The DNA for the CDR3 is TGTGCCACCGGATTGTGGAGCTCCTACAATGAGCAGTTCTTC. Translating gives CATGLWSSYNEQFF.

This chain joins TRBV29-1 and TRBJ2-1; the match to TRBD1 covers 10 bases. There are 14 residues in the CDR3. Trimming took 6 bases from V and 5 from J; bases not matched to a gene: 7. Per the germline V gene, CDR1 is SQVTM and CDR2 is ANQGSEA. The CDR3 nucleotides read TGCAGCGTAACCGGGACAGGGGTCAACAATGAGCAGTTCTTC. Translated: CSVTGTGVNNEQFF.

The chain employs TRBV7-6 and TRBJ1-3, with D unresolved. Trimming left V 5 bases short and J 3 bases short, with 11 bases between. The CDR3 length is 14 residues. Germline CDR1 reads SGHVS; CDR2 reads FNYEAQ. CDR3 DNA sequence: TGTGCCAGCAGCCCCTTGAGTGGTGGAAACACCATATATTTT. Amino acid sequence: CASSPLSGGNTIYF.

The chain is built from TRBV6-5 and TRBJ2-5, with 7 bases matching TRBD1. CDR3 size: 15 residues. Per germline, CDR1 MNHEY and CDR2 SVGAGI. With V trimmed by 2 bases and J by 2 bases, 5 bases remained unmatched. The CDR3 reads CASSYKGAIQETQYF. The CDR3 region has the DNA TGTGCCAGCAGTTACAAGGGGGCGATTCAAGAGACCCAGTACTTC.

The chain has TRBV27 and TRBJ1-1; the D is unclear. V dropped 6 bases and J dropped 2 bases, with 13 bases sitting between them. CDR1 is MNHEY, CDR2 SMNVEV, per germline (reference sequence). This CDR3 has 14 residues. CDR3 coding DNA: TGTGCCAGCAGCGATGACTCGACAAACACTGAAGCTTTCTTT. It is translated as CASSDDSTNTEAFF.

The V gene is TRBV11-2, the J gene TRBJ1-5, with D possibly TRBD1 on 5 matching bases. With 5 bases removed from V and 4 bases from J, the gap between germline ends came to 12 bases. Germline-derived CDR1 and CDR2 are SGHAT and FQNNGV. The CDR3 has 14 residues. The CDR3 protein is CASSPDTLNQPQHF. The CDR3, as DNA: TGTGCCAGCAGCCCGGACACATTAAATCAGCCCCAGCATTTT.

J is TRBJ1-5 and V is TRBV27, with TRBD1 matching 7 bases. Germline-derived CDR1 and CDR2 are MNHEY and SMNVEV (reference sequence). The CDR3 has 14 residues. J lost 0 bases, V lost 6 bases, and 2 bases had no gene match. This CDR3 reads CASRTGFSNQPQHF. As DNA, the CDR3 is TGTGCCAGCAGGACAGGGTTTAGCAATCAGCCCCAGCATTTT.

V usage is TRBV10-1 and J usage is TRBJ2-1, with unresolved D. The V gene lost 6 bases and the J gene lost 6 bases, with 9 bases spanning the gap. CDR3 size: 12 residues. Germline V lookup: CDR1 WNHNN, CDR2 SYGVQD (reference sequence). The CDR3 bases are TGCGCCAGCAGCGACACGCGCAATGAGCAGTTCTTC. Translation: CASSDTRNEQFF.

The V call is TRBV7-9, the J call TRBJ2-7; TRBD2 matches at 7 bases. CDR3 size: 16 residues. Germline V gene sequence: CDR1 SEHNR, CDR2 FQNEAQ (reference sequence). V trimming: 1 base; J trimming: 7 bases; junction bases outside the gene matches: 13. CDR3 bases: TGTGCCAGCAGCTTAGGACCTAGCGGCATATTGGGGGAGCAGTACTTC. It encodes CASSLGPSGILGEQYF. Drawing the rest from reference TRBV7-9 and TRBJ2-7, the complete variable domain is DTGVSQNPRHKITKRGQNVTFRCDPISEHNRLYWYRQTLGQGPEFLTYFQNEAQLEKSRLLSDRFSAERPKGSFSTLEIQRTEQGDSAMYLCASSLGPSGILGEQYFGPGTRLTVT.

This chain links TRBV28 with TRBJ1-5; 10 bases are a match to TRBD1. Germline-derived CDR1 and CDR2 are MDHEN and SYDVKM. V lost 2 bases and J lost 6; bases outside the gene matches: 7. The CDR3 runs to 16 residues. The CDR3 sequence is CASSLAGTGAVQPQHF. As DNA, the CDR3 is TGTGCCAGCAGTTTAGCCGGGACAGGGGCGGTTCAGCCCCAGCATTTT.

V gene TRBV6-5 combines with J gene TRBJ2-7; D may match TRBD1 or TRBD2 (5 bases each). Trimming pared 6 bases from V and 6 bases from J, leaving 21 bases between. In germline, CDR1 is MNHEY, CDR2 SVGAGI. The CDR3 runs to 15 residues. CDR3 loop: CASRLLGTPALEQYF. The CDR3 nucleotides read TGTGCCAGCAGGCTCTTAGGGACCCCTGCCCTCGAGCAGTACTTC.

This sequence joins TRBV28 and TRBJ1-5; the match to TRBD1 covers 8 bases. V was pared by 4 bases and J by 7 bases, with 6 bases of the junction left unmatched. CDR1 MDHEN and CDR2 SYDVKM come from the germline V gene. This CDR3 spans 14 amino acids. CDR3 nucleotides: TGTGCCAGCAGTTCGACAGGGGCCAGGCAGCCCCAGCATTTT. Its protein product is CASSSTGARQPQHF.